This T cell receptor beta chain was found in a study of shared clonotypes between healthy human individuals. Here immunoSEQ multiplex PCR was the method, and the copy in TCRdb shows in-frame clones only, minus some. This sample has more than 2 million clones, with 85% to 95% found just once. This CDR3 comprises 20 residues. Per germline, CDR1 LGHNA and CDR2 YSLEER. With V trimmed by 0 bases and J by 0 bases, 12 bases remained unmatched. The rearrangement links TRBV4-3 to TRBJ2-1, with 9 positions matching TRBD2. Sequencing was carried out using naive CD4+ T cells sorted from blood. The subset: CD45RA+ positively selected. This sequence was found in a man between 18 and 29 years old in good health. The CDR3 protein is CASSQDLPSGVRSSYNEQFF. The CDR3 DNA sequence: TGCGCCAGCAGCCAAGATCTGCCTAGCGGGGTAAGGAGCTCCTACAATGAGCAGTTCTTC.